Each of the 10 T cell receptor beta chains below was sequenced from the same sample in a study of pediatric ulcerative colitis. Here immunoSEQ multiplex PCR was the method, and the copy in TCRdb shows in-frame clones only, minus some. The repertoire has tens of thousands of clones, 75% to 90% of them found once; the top ten carry about 1.5%. The specimen was blood. These TCRs come from a boy aged 10-17 years who was a control in a study of pediatric ulcerative colitis.

The J gene is TRBJ2-5, the V gene TRBV19; 7 bases agree with TRBD1. The CDR3 runs to 14 residues. From germline, CDR1 is LNHDA and CDR2 SQIVND (reference sequence). Losses at the gene ends were 5 bases for V and 5 bases for J; bases not matched to a gene: 8. CDR3 nucleotides: TGTGCCAGTAGTTATACAGGGGCCGGGGAGACCCAGTACTTC. This sequence encodes CASSYTGAGETQYF.

V usage is TRBV27 and J usage is TRBJ2-1; D possibly corresponds to TRBD2 (5 bases). The CDR3 has 17 amino acids. The V gene's germline CDR1 is MNHEY and CDR2 SMNVEV (reference sequence). The V and J ends lost 3 bases and 7 bases respectively, with 22 bases between them. The CDR3 DNA reads TGTGCCAGCAGTTTTAGAGGGTTGGGATCCCTAGGGAATGAGCAGTTCTTC. It encodes CASSFRGLGSLGNEQFF.

The gene calls are TRBV5-1 and TRBJ2-1; 14 bases align to TRBD2. Trimming took 4 bases from V and 10 from J; bases not matched to a gene: 19. CDR1 and CDR2 from the germline V gene are SGHRS and YFSETQ. The CDR3 extends over 19 amino acids. The CDR3 here is CASSPGLAGGVRKNLEQFF. The CDR3 bases are TGCGCCAGCAGCCCCGGACTAGCGGGAGGCGTTAGGAAAAATTTAGAGCAGTTCTTC.

J is TRBJ1-6 and V is TRBV5-6; 9 nucleotides match TRBD1. J was trimmed by 7 bases and V by 4 bases; bases with no gene match: 9. The CDR3 length is 16 residues. CDR1 is SGHDT and CDR2 is YYEEEE in the germline V gene. Here the CDR3 DNA reads TGTGCCAGCAGCGGGGGGACAGGGAGGGAGAATTCACCCCTCCACTTT. Translation gives CASSGGTGRENSPLHF.

The chain combines TRBV27 with TRBJ2-1; 8 bases are a match to TRBD2. CDR1 MNHEY and CDR2 SMNVEV come from the germline V gene (reference sequence). The CDR3 sequence is 16 residues long. The V and J ends lost 4 bases and 5 bases, in that order; junction bases with no gene match: 10. The CDR3 nucleotides read TGTGCCAGCAGTTCGATAAGCGGGAGTTGGGACAATGAGCAGTTCTTC. Its protein is CASSSISGSWDNEQFF.

The rearrangement uses TRBV28 and TRBJ2-3; D unresolved. Germline CDR1 is MDHEN and CDR2 is SYDVKM. The V gene lost 3 bases and the J gene lost 2 bases, with 15 bases spanning the gap. This CDR3 comprises 16 residues. The CDR3 coding sequence is TGTGCCAGCAGTTTGCTCGTCGGAGAGTACACAGATACGCAGTATTTT. Its protein is CASSLLVGEYTDTQYF.

The chain has TRBV7-7 and TRBJ2-3; 9 nucleotides line up with TRBD2. The CDR3 has 15 amino acids. Germline V gives CDR1 SSHAT, CDR2 FNYEAQ (reference sequence). J lost 6 bases, V lost 5 bases, and 9 bases had no gene match. For the CDR3, the DNA is TGTGCCAGCAGCCCCGGACTAGCGCGGTACGATACGCAGTATTTT. Its translation: CASSPGLARYDTQYF.

The chain employs TRBV19 and TRBJ1-6; D is unclear. CDR3 length equals 15 residues. CDR1 LNHDA and CDR2 SQIVND come from the germline V gene (reference sequence). The V end was cut by 4 bases, the J end by 5 bases, with 12 bases between. The CDR3 is CASSSKGGDNSPLHF. The DNA for the CDR3 is TGTGCCAGTAGTAGCAAAGGCGGGGATAATTCACCCCTCCACTTT. Full variable domain (outside the CDR3, taken from reference TRBV19 and TRBJ1-6): DGGITQSPKYLFRKEGQNVTLSCEQNLNHDAMYWYRQDPGQGLRLIYYSQIVNDFQKGDIAEGYSVSREKKESFPLTVTSAQKNPTAFYLCASSSKGGDNSPLHFGNGTRLTVT.

The chain links TRBV30 to TRBJ1-1; no clear D gene. The CDR3 totals 15 residues. V lost 1 base, J lost 0 bases, and 12 bases lay in between. Germline CDR1 reads GTSNPN; CDR2 reads SVGIG (reference sequence). Here the CDR3 reads CAWSALTGLNTEAFF. As DNA, the CDR3 is TGTGCCTGGAGTGCTCTGACTGGGTTGAACACTGAAGCTTTCTTT.

Written as DNA, the CDR3 is TGTGCCATCAGTGCGGGACACATCTACGAGCAGTACTTC. Amino acid sequence: CAISAGHIYEQYF. The chain recombines TRBV10-3 with TRBJ2-7; TRBD1 is a possible D gene (6 bases). CDR3 length equals 13 residues. Per the germline V gene, CDR1 is ENHRY and CDR2 is SYGVKD. V was clipped by 4 bases and J by 3 bases, with 10 bases between them.